Listed here are 32 T cell receptor beta chains from one sample, sequenced in a study of blood T cell repertoires in COVID-19. The data were produced by immunoSEQ multiplex PCR, yet TCRdb's version contains in-frame clones alone and is incomplete. The data show 150,000 to 200,000 clones, 75% to 90% seen once. The sample taken for sequencing was PBMCs or T cells enriched from blood (not recorded which). These receptors all stem from a woman aged 18-30 years who had recovered from COVID-19.

The chain employs TRBV7-9 and TRBJ2-3; D might be TRBD2 (6 bases). CDR1 and CDR2 from the germline V gene are SEHNR and FQNEAQ (reference sequence). Trimming took off 6 bases at V and 6 bases at J, with 13 bases between the two ends. The length of the CDR3 is 13 residues. In DNA, the CDR3 is TGTGCCAGCAGGGACGGAGGGGTGGATACGCAGTATTTT. Amino acids: CASRDGGVDTQYF.

This rearrangement joins TRBV7-3 to TRBJ1-1, with unresolved D. Germline lookup yields CDR1 SGHTA and CDR2 FQGTGA. This CDR3 contains 13 residues. Deletions cut 1 base from V and 8 bases from J, with 11 bases between. CDR3 sequence reads: CASSLNVGREAFF. The DNA of the CDR3 is TGTGCCAGCAGCTTAAACGTGGGCAGAGAAGCTTTCTTT.

The gene calls are TRBV28 and TRBJ1-1; D remains ambiguous. This CDR3 spans 13 amino acids. Germline assignment: CDR1 MDHEN and CDR2 SYDVKM. Trimming pared 8 bases from V and 3 bases from J, leaving 13 bases between. The CDR3 sequence: CASLPGGYTEAFF. The CDR3, as DNA: TGTGCCAGCCTGCCGGGCGGGTACACTGAAGCTTTCTTT.

The rearrangement uses TRBV7-3 and TRBJ1-6; TRBD1 might be the D (6 bases). The CDR3 is 13 amino acids. Trimming took off 6 bases at V and 11 bases at J, with 14 bases between the two ends. The germline gives CDR1 SGHTA, CDR2 FQGTGA. CDR3 residues: CASSTEGGAPLHF. The CDR3 coding sequence is TGTGCCAGCAGTACCGAGGGGGGGGCACCCCTCCACTTT.

The chain carries TRBV28 and TRBJ2-1; perhaps TRBD2 as D (6 bases). Germline V gene data show CDR1 as MDHEN and CDR2 as SYDVKM. The CDR3 has 13 amino acids. Between the trimmed V and J ends, which lost 11 bases and 8 bases, there was a span of 19 bases. The CDR3 loop reads CAGGASARDEQFF. As DNA, the CDR3 is TGTGCCGGCGGAGCTAGCGCCCGCGATGAGCAGTTCTTC. The complete variable domain, with remaining parts taken from reference TRBV28 and TRBJ2-1, reads DVKVTQSSRYLVKRTGEKVFLECVQDMDHENMFWYRQDPGLGLRLIYFSYDVKMKEKGDIPEGYSVSREKKERFSLILESASTNQTSMYLCAGGASARDEQFFGPGTRLTVL.

V gene TRBV28 combines with J gene TRBJ2-7, with a weak D call TRBD2 (6 bases). CDR1 and CDR2 (germline): MDHEN, SYDVKM. The germline V and J ends were trimmed by 3 bases and 6 bases, with 12 bases remaining between them. The CDR3 is 13 residues long. CDR3 bases: TGTGCCAGCAGTTTTGCGCCGGAGGGCGAGCAGTACTTC. Translated: CASSFAPEGEQYF.

The chain is built from TRBV28 and TRBJ2-1, with 10 bases aligning to TRBD2. V was pared by 5 bases and J by 5 bases, with 6 bases of the junction left unmatched. CDR3 length: 15 amino acids. Germline V gene sequence: CDR1 MDHEN, CDR2 SYDVKM. The DNA for the CDR3 is TGTGCCAGCAGTCTACTAGCGGGATCACACAATGAGCAGTTCTTC. As protein: CASSLLAGSHNEQFF.

The V and J genes are TRBV28 and TRBJ1-2, with D hard to call. Germline V gene sequence: CDR1 MDHEN, CDR2 SYDVKM. CDR3 length equals 12 residues. Trimming stripped 2 bases from V and 6 bases from J, with 7 bases between. CDR3 in amino acids: CASSLIHNGYTF. CDR3 nucleotides: TGTGCCAGCAGTTTAATTCACAATGGCTACACCTTC.

This clone has just a few counts. This sequence joins TRBV5-1 and TRBJ2-7; perhaps TRBD2 as D (5 bases). Germline assignment: CDR1 SGHRS and CDR2 YFSETQ. Trimming pared 4 bases from V and 3 bases from J, leaving 17 bases between. The CDR3 length is 15 residues. CDR3 sequence: CASSPGGGSGYEQYF. For the CDR3, the DNA is TGCGCCAGCAGCCCCGGAGGCGGGTCGGGCTACGAGCAGTACTTC.

This chain connects TRBV29-1 to TRBJ2-7; 8 bases agree with TRBD1. This CDR3 spans 15 amino acids. Trimming at V came to 7 bases and at J to 1 base, leaving 12 bases not matched to a gene. From germline, CDR1 is SQVTM and CDR2 ANQGSEA. CDR3 sequence reads: CSALGRDRTSYEQYF. The CDR3 DNA reads as TGCAGCGCCTTGGGGCGGGACAGGACATCCTACGAGCAGTACTTC.

The V and J genes are TRBV4-2 and TRBJ1-5; TRBD1 might be the D (5 bases). Trimming removed 1 base at V and 2 bases at J, with 9 bases between. The germline V gene encodes CDR1 LGHNA and CDR2 YNFKEQ. There are 15 residues in the CDR3. The CDR3 region has the DNA TGTGCCAGCAGCCAAGTTGTACAGGGCAATCAGCCCCAGCATTTT. Translating gives CASSQVVQGNQPQHF.

This clone occurred once. The chain joins TRBV19 to TRBJ1-3; D gene uncertain. This CDR3 has 14 residues. Germline CDR1 is LNHDA and CDR2 is SQIVND (reference sequence). With 5 bases removed from V and 9 bases from J, the gap between germline ends came to 17 bases. CDR3 DNA: TGTGCCAGTAGTTGGCGGGGAGAATCGGGCACCATATATTTT. It codes for CASSWRGESGTIYF.

V is TRBV28 and J is TRBJ2-3, with 13 bases lining up with TRBD2. The CDR3 runs 16 residues. Germline V gives CDR1 MDHEN, CDR2 SYDVKM. V gave up 7 bases and J gave up 0 bases; unmatched junction bases: 4. The CDR3: CASIGTSGKSTDTQYF. In DNA, the CDR3 is TGTGCCAGCATAGGGACTAGCGGGAAAAGCACAGATACGCAGTATTTT.

J is TRBJ2-5 and V is TRBV21-1; the D call of TRBD1 is as the table states it, not checked on the DNA. TRBV21-1 constitutes a pseudogene. The CDR3 length is 17 residues. The CDR3 reads CASSKVEGAEPQETQYF. DNA of the CDR3: TGTGCCAGCAGCAAAGTAGAGGGGGCTGAGCCGCAAGAGACCCAGTACTTC.

The chain couples TRBV5-1 to TRBJ2-7; 9 nucleotides agree with TRBD2. The V and J ends lost 3 bases and 2 bases, in that order; junction bases with no gene match: 6. Looked up from germline, CDR1 is SGHRS and CDR2 is YFSETQ. CDR3 size: 15 residues. The CDR3 bases are TGCGCCAGCAGCTCTCAGGGACTAGCTGCCTACGAGCAGTACTTC. Its translation is CASSSQGLAAYEQYF.

This clone was seen a single time. This chain joins TRBV11-3 and TRBJ2-1; D may be TRBD1 (5 bases). CDR3 length: 12 residues. Trimming shortened V by 5 bases and J by 9 bases, and 11 bases separated the two germline ends. Germline CDR1 SGHNT, CDR2 YENEEA. The DNA of the CDR3 is TGTGCCAGCAGCAGGGGCATGGGTGAGCAGTTCTTC. This translates into CASSRGMGEQFF.

The rearrangement joins TRBV3-1 (or the pseudogene TRBV3-2) to TRBJ2-1; TRBD1 aligns across 9 bases. The germline V gene encodes CDR1 LGHDT and CDR2 YNNKEL (reference sequence). With V trimmed by 1 base and J by 6 bases, 4 bases remained unmatched. The CDR3 covers 15 residues. As DNA, the CDR3 is TGTGCCAGCAGCCAAGGGACAGGGGAGGTCAATGAGCAGTTCTTC. It specifies CASSQGTGEVNEQFF.

The rearrangement joins TRBV30 to TRBJ2-2; weak D call: TRBD2 (7 bases). Trimming cost V 2 bases and J 6 bases, with 10 bases left between them. Germline CDR1 and CDR2: GTSNPN and SVGIG (reference sequence). CDR3 length: 13 residues. CDR3 sequence reads: CAWSSGGPGELFF. Written as DNA, the CDR3 is TGTGCCTGGAGTTCCGGGGGGCCCGGGGAGCTGTTTTTT.

This clone appeared a few times. V and J are TRBV27 and TRBJ2-7; TRBD2 matches 11 bases. This CDR3 region has 14 residues. CDR1 and CDR2 from the germline V gene are MNHEY and SMNVEV (reference sequence). V shed 6 bases and J 3 bases; nucleotides not matched to a gene: 4. The CDR3 protein is CASSLAGGRYEQYF. In nucleotides, the CDR3 is TGTGCCAGCAGCCTAGCGGGAGGCCGCTACGAGCAGTACTTC.

The chain combines TRBV27 with TRBJ1-2; tentative D call: TRBD1 (6 bases). With 5 bases removed from V and 3 bases from J, the gap between germline ends came to 10 bases. CDR1 is MNHEY and CDR2 is SMNVEV in the germline V gene (reference sequence). The CDR3 has 13 residues. This CDR3 reads CASSPTGHYGYTF. CDR3 DNA sequence: TGTGCCAGCAGTCCAACAGGGCACTATGGCTACACCTTC.

This CDR3 is CASSLSGRSPLHF. The DNA of the CDR3 is TGTGCCAGCAGTTTAAGCGGGAGATCACCCCTCCACTTT. The chain joins TRBV28 to TRBJ1-6; unclear D gene. Trimming left V 2 bases short and J 10 bases short, with 9 bases between. CDR3 size: 13 residues. CDR1 and CDR2 (germline): MDHEN, SYDVKM. The variable domain in full, with the rest retrieved from reference TRBV28 and TRBJ1-6, is DVKVTQSSRYLVKRTGEKVFLECVQDMDHENMFWYRQDPGLGLRLIYFSYDVKMKEKGDIPEGYSVSREKKERFSLILESASTNQTSMYLCASSLSGRSPLHFGNGTRLTVT.

V and J are TRBV12-3 or TRBV12-4 and TRBJ2-1; D unclear. V lost 5 bases, J lost 9 bases, and 14 bases lay in between. The CDR3 is 13 amino acids. The CDR3 DNA reads as TGTGCCAGCAGTGCTAAAAAGACGGGTGAGCAGTTCTTC. Translation gives CASSAKKTGEQFF.

The chain carries TRBV12-3 or TRBV12-4 and TRBJ2-7, with D perhaps TRBD1 (5 bases). The CDR3 loop spans 12 amino acids. V was cut by 6 bases and J by 3 bases, with 9 bases left in between. This chain's CDR3 is CASSDRYYEQYF. The CDR3 region has the DNA TGTGCCAGCAGCGACAGATACTACGAGCAGTACTTC.

This chain connects TRBV27 to TRBJ1-3; TRBD1 agrees at 7 bases. CDR1 and CDR2 from the germline V gene are MNHEY and SMNVEV (reference sequence). Germline trimming cut 8 bases from V and 0 bases from J; bases unmatched to any gene: 10. The length of the CDR3 is 16 residues. This CDR3 reads CASLSGQFRSGNTIYF. The CDR3 DNA reads as TGTGCCAGCCTGTCGGGACAGTTTCGCTCTGGAAACACCATATATTTT.

This chain links TRBV15 with TRBJ2-1; 7 bases are a match to TRBD1. Germline V lookup: CDR1 LNHNV, CDR2 YYDKDF (reference sequence). Trimming removed 1 base from V and 4 bases from J; junction bases left unmatched: 7. The CDR3 spans 16 residues. CDR3 in DNA: TGTGCCACCAGCAGAGTCACGGGACAGACTTACAATGAGCAGTTCTTC. It codes for CATSRVTGQTYNEQFF.

This chain joins TRBV2 and TRBJ1-6, with a possible D match to TRBD1 (5 bases). The CDR3 loop spans 17 amino acids. CDR1 and CDR2 (germline): SNHLY, FYNNEI. Trimming shortened V by 7 bases and J by 0 bases, and 16 bases separated the two germline ends. The CDR3 protein is CASTKEGSSSYNSPLHF. The CDR3 DNA reads TGTGCCAGCACTAAGGAGGGGTCGAGCTCCTATAATTCACCCCTCCACTTT.

The chain recombines TRBV2 with TRBJ2-1, with no clear D. In germline, CDR1 is SNHLY, CDR2 FYNNEI. This CDR3 is 13 amino acids long. Trimming cost V 3 bases and J 6 bases, with 9 bases left between them. The CDR3 sequence is CASSDRLFNEQFF. CDR3 sequence (DNA): TGTGCCAGCAGTGACCGACTTTTCAATGAGCAGTTCTTC.

The V and J genes are TRBV12-3 or TRBV12-4 and TRBJ1-2; 11 positions agree with TRBD1. Unmatched junction bases numbered 1, after V lost 4 bases and J lost 6 bases. The CDR3 spans 13 residues. The CDR3 sequence is CASSSDRGHGYTF. The CDR3, as DNA: TGTGCCAGCAGTTCGGACAGGGGGCATGGCTACACCTTC.

The chain has TRBV11-2 and TRBJ1-2; D call uncertain. Germline V gene data show CDR1 as SGHAT and CDR2 as FQNNGV. The ends were cut back, 4 bases at V and 5 bases at J, with 11 bases in the middle. The CDR3 extends over 13 amino acids. This CDR3 reads CASSSPGGYGYTF. The CDR3 bases are TGTGCCAGCAGCTCTCCGGGAGGGTATGGCTACACCTTC.

V is TRBV21-1 and J is TRBJ1-5; the table's TRBD1 call for D was not verified on the DNA. TRBV21-1 is flagged as a pseudogene. The CDR3 is 14 amino acids. CDR3 loop: CARPDRVGNQPQHF. DNA for the CDR3: TGTGCCAGACCGGACAGGGTCGGCAATCAGCCCCAGCATTTT.

The chain uses TRBV28 and TRBJ1-6; a possible D gene is TRBD1 (6 bases). Germline V gene sequence: CDR1 MDHEN, CDR2 SYDVKM. CDR3 length equals 13 residues. The V end was cut by 7 bases, the J end by 10 bases, with 14 bases between. The CDR3 sequence is CASTPGERSPLHF. Written as DNA, the CDR3 is TGTGCCAGCACCCCAGGGGAGCGGTCACCCCTCCACTTT.

The chain is built from TRBV28 and TRBJ2-7, with D uncertain. V dropped 6 bases and J dropped 5 bases, with 14 bases sitting between them. The CDR3 covers 13 residues. Per germline, CDR1 MDHEN and CDR2 SYDVKM. As DNA, the CDR3 is TGTGCCAGCAGCCCCATGCGCGCCCACGAGCAGTACTTC. Its translation is CASSPMRAHEQYF.